This T cell receptor beta chain emerged from a study of blood T cell repertoires in COVID-19. Assay used: immunoSEQ multiplex PCR; TCRdb lists only in-frame clones, some missing. The sample gives 60,000 to 80,000 clones, around 89% of which show up once; approximately 4% is in the top ten. The CDR3 totals 15 residues. The ends were cut back, 7 bases at V and 5 bases at J, with 17 bases in the middle. Germline-derived CDR1 and CDR2 are LNHDA and SQIVND (reference sequence). This clone is a singleton in its sample. The receptor was derived from a human donor in a cohort sampled during active COVID-19. What was sequenced was peripheral blood. The chain couples TRBV19 to TRBJ1-4; D might be TRBD1 (5 bases). The CDR3 nucleotides are TGTGCCAGTACCACCACAGGAACCCGGAATGAAAAACTGTTTTTT. This encodes CASTTTGTRNEKLFF.